This T cell receptor (beta chain) derives from a study of brain T cells in children with intractable seizures. Study results and limitations: Only CDR3 sequence similarity suggested viral specificity, without known HCMV serostatus.

The V and J ends lost 0 bases and 5 bases, in that order; junction bases with no gene match: 5. CDR3 length equals 16 residues. Germline-derived CDR1 and CDR2 are SGHDN and FVKESK. Points on this clone: Its specificity is unknown.

Surgery cases with the highest brain T cell transcript signatures were chosen for sequencing. Patients received at least one anti-epileptic drug before surgery. Repertoires were generated with immunoSEQ multiplex PCR, while TCRdb's copy carries only in-frame clones and drops some. The table includes 80,000 or so clones, just over 90% detected once. This TCR was recovered from a boy in the first two years of life with tuberous sclerosis and intractable seizures. The sample consisted of peripheral blood, taken at surgery. The chain recombines TRBV14 with TRBJ2-1, with TRBD1 identical over 9 bases. CDR3 amino acids: CASSQDFRDRDNEQFF. The DNA for the CDR3 is TGTGCCAGCAGCCAAGACTTTAGGGACAGGGACAATGAGCAGTTCTTC.